The 21 T cell receptor beta chains below were found in one sample sequenced in a study of control samples from healthy donors and cancer patients (TCRdb year 2020). Library method: the immunoSEQ multiplex PCR assay. As stored in TCRdb, this immuneACCESS dataset retains in-frame rearrangements with V and J assigned. A fraction of the clones does not appear; measured against another copy, unresolved V genes explain less than half of the discrepancy, and the remainder lacks a known reason. For this sample the table gives approximately 140,000 clones, of which 94% were detected only once. The leading ten clones occupy approximately 14% of the sample. Sequences were obtained from blood. The receptors originated from a man aged 40-49 years in good health.

The chain couples TRBV3-1 (or the pseudogene TRBV3-2) to TRBJ1-3; D is perhaps TRBD1 (5 bases). Trimming cost V 2 bases and J 2 bases, with 19 bases left between them. Germline V lookup: CDR1 LGHDT, CDR2 YNNKEL (reference sequence). The CDR3 totals 18 residues. Written as DNA, the CDR3 is TGTGCCAGCAGCCAATATGGGACCCAGGCCGCAGCTGGAAACACCATATATTTT. Its translation is CASSQYGTQAAAGNTIYF.

V usage is TRBV28 and J usage is TRBJ1-2; D is unresolved. V lost 3 bases and J 2 bases, leaving 4 bases between the germline ends. The CDR3 length is 12 residues. In germline, CDR1 is MDHEN, CDR2 SYDVKM. The CDR3 reads CASSFVNYGYTF. As DNA, the CDR3 is TGTGCCAGCAGTTTTGTAAACTATGGCTACACCTTC.

CDR3 region: CASSLFPGNQNGYTF. The CDR3 region has the DNA TGCGCCAGCAGCTTGTTTCCAGGGAATCAGAATGGCTACACCTTC. The chain carries TRBV5-1 and TRBJ1-2; D is perhaps TRBD1 (5 bases). Germline V lookup: CDR1 SGHRS, CDR2 YFSETQ. Trimming removed 1 base from V and 6 bases from J, with 16 bases in between. The CDR3 has 15 amino acids.

The chain uses TRBV6-5 and TRBJ2-7; D uncertain. V lost 6 bases and J lost 4, with 10 bases in between. CDR1 is MNHEY and CDR2 is SVGAGI in the germline V gene. CDR3 size: 12 residues. CDR3 sequence: CASRTSLYEQYF. The CDR3 DNA reads as TGTGCCAGCAGAACCAGCTTGTACGAGCAGTACTTC.

The chain joins TRBV6-5 to TRBJ1-1, with D possibly TRBD1 on 5 matching bases. The germline V gene has CDR1 MNHEY and CDR2 SVGAGI. V lost 2 bases and J lost 7, with 14 bases in between. The CDR3 runs 14 residues. CDR3: CASSYQGGVGEAFF. CDR3 nucleotide sequence: TGTGCCAGCAGTTACCAGGGCGGGGTAGGTGAAGCTTTCTTT.

The table lists this clone with a count of one. This sequence joins TRBV29-1 and TRBJ2-7; 7 bases line up with TRBD1. The V gene end was trimmed by 4 bases and the J gene end by 6 bases; junction bases not matched to a gene: 3. The germline gives CDR1 SQVTM, CDR2 ANQGSEA. This CDR3 has 11 residues. This CDR3 reads CSVATGFEQYF. The CDR3 DNA reads as TGCAGCGTTGCGACAGGGTTCGAGCAGTACTTC.

The chain uses TRBV29-1 and TRBJ1-1; D unresolved. This CDR3 has 15 residues. Per germline, CDR1 SQVTM and CDR2 ANQGSEA. Trimming took off 6 bases at V and 3 bases at J, with 20 bases between the two ends. The CDR3 reads CSVIEVPSKDTEAFF. CDR3 coding DNA: TGCAGCGTCATAGAGGTCCCGTCGAAGGACACTGAAGCTTTCTTT.

This rearrangement joins TRBV28 to TRBJ1-2; 12 bases align to TRBD1. J gave up 6 bases and V 7 bases, and 9 bases lay outside the gene matches. From germline, CDR1 is MDHEN and CDR2 SYDVKM. This CDR3 spans 15 amino acids. Here the CDR3 reads CASNMYGTGGDGYTF. CDR3 sequence (DNA): TGTGCCAGCAATATGTACGGGACAGGGGGCGATGGCTACACCTTC.

This chain links TRBV6-5 with TRBJ1-2; no firm D call. V lost 1 base and J lost 4, with 7 bases in between. CDR1 and CDR2 from the germline V gene are MNHEY and SVGAGI. The length of the CDR3 is 13 residues. CDR3 in DNA: TGTGCCAGCAGTTACTTGAGCGGCTATGGCTACACCTTC. Translated: CASSYLSGYGYTF.

The chain links TRBV10-3 to TRBJ2-1; D remains unclear. The CDR3 spans 12 residues. The germline V gene has CDR1 ENHRY and CDR2 SYGVKD. V lost 4 bases to trimming and J lost 1 base, with 2 bases between them. CDR3 residues: CAISVSYNEQFF. CDR3 sequence (DNA): TGTGCCATCAGTGTGTCCTACAATGAGCAGTTCTTC.

J is TRBJ1-1 and V is TRBV27; TRBD1 agrees at 7 bases. V trimming: 5 bases; J trimming: 2 bases; junction bases outside the gene matches: 8. This CDR3 has 15 amino acids. Germline loops: CDR1 MNHEY, CDR2 SMNVEV (reference sequence). For the CDR3, the DNA is TGTGCCAGCAGTCCCTCGACAGGGACTAACACTGAAGCTTTCTTT. This encodes CASSPSTGTNTEAFF.

The chain links TRBV19 to TRBJ2-7, with 10 bases matching TRBD1. The junction had 9 bases not matched to a gene; V was cut back by 4 bases and J by 3 bases. The CDR3 spans 16 residues. Germline V gene lookup returns CDR1 LNHDA and CDR2 SQIVND (reference sequence). The DNA for the CDR3 is TGTGCCAGTAGTACCCGGACAGGGGGGAGGGTCTACGAGCAGTACTTC. Its translation is CASSTRTGGRVYEQYF.

The chain joins TRBV7-2 to TRBJ1-2; 9 nucleotides align to TRBD1. The trim removed 5 bases at V and 3 bases at J, leaving 10 bases unmatched. The V gene's germline CDR1 is SGHTA and CDR2 FQGNSA. This CDR3 contains 16 residues. CDR3 in amino acids: CASSPGTGRNDYGYTF. CDR3 sequence (DNA): TGTGCCAGCAGCCCAGGGACAGGGCGGAATGACTATGGCTACACCTTC. The full variable domain, completed using reference TRBV7-2 and TRBJ1-2, is GAGVSQSPSNKVTEKGKDVELRCDPISGHTALYWYRQSLGQGLEFLIYFQGNSAPDKSGLPSDRFSAERTGGSVSTLTIQRTQQEDSAVYLCASSPGTGRNDYGYTFGSGTRLTVV.

CDR3 protein: CASKEKTYSPLHF. The CDR3 nucleotides read TGTGCCAGCAAGGAGAAGACCTATTCACCCCTCCACTTT. The chain uses TRBV6-5 and TRBJ1-6; D gene unclear. Germline lookup yields CDR1 MNHEY and CDR2 SVGAGI. CDR3 length equals 13 residues. The V end was cut by 7 bases, the J end by 8 bases, with 12 bases between.

The chain carries TRBV12-3 or TRBV12-4 and TRBJ2-1; TRBD2 is a possible D gene (5 bases). V was cut by 6 bases and J by 5 bases, with 8 bases left in between. CDR3 length: 12 amino acids. The CDR3 DNA follows: TGTGCCAGCAGGGAGGTGAACAATGAGCAGTTCTTC. It translates to CASREVNNEQFF.

This clone appeared a few times. The chain is built from TRBV5-1 and TRBJ1-2, with 7 bases lining up with TRBD1. This CDR3 has 14 amino acids. J gave up 6 bases and V 0 bases, and 5 bases lay outside the gene matches. Germline V gene lookup returns CDR1 SGHRS and CDR2 YFSETQ. CDR3 protein: CASSLEQGRNGYTF. Here the CDR3 DNA reads TGCGCCAGCAGCTTGGAACAGGGGCGGAATGGCTACACCTTC.

The CDR3 DNA sequence: TGTGCCAGCTCACCACCGGGCCGGGGACTAGCGGGAGGTGGAGATACGCAGTATTTT. Encoded protein: CASSPPGRGLAGGGDTQYF. This sequence joins TRBV18 and TRBJ2-3; 15 bases fit TRBD2. Germline CDR1 is KGHSH and CDR2 is LQKENI. CDR3 length: 19 amino acids. V dropped 0 bases and J dropped 5; count of bases not matched to a gene: 9.

The gene calls are TRBV5-4 and TRBJ2-2; D is perhaps TRBD2 (7 bases). V was pared by 7 bases and J by 2 bases, with 21 bases between. The CDR3 is 17 residues long. Germline V gene data show CDR1 as SGHNT and CDR2 as YYREEE (reference sequence). CDR3 coding DNA: TGTGCCAGCGGGAATGCGCGGGGAGGGGGAAACACCGGGGAGCTGTTTTTT. It encodes CASGNARGGGNTGELFF.

CDR3 region: CASSQGSNQPQHF. The CDR3 nucleotides are TGTGCCAGCAGCCAGGGAAGCAATCAGCCCCAGCATTTT. V and J are TRBV7-8 and TRBJ1-5; tentative D call: TRBD1 (5 bases). Germline lookup yields CDR1 SGHVS and CDR2 FQNEAQ. V lost 5 bases and J lost 1, with 6 bases in between. The CDR3 has 13 amino acids.

There are a few counts of this clone. The rearrangement joins TRBV5-1 to TRBJ2-7; 10 nucleotides line up with TRBD1. Germline loops: CDR1 SGHRS, CDR2 YFSETQ. The CDR3 runs 15 residues. Trimming at V came to 0 bases and at J to 5 bases, leaving 5 bases not matched to a gene. The CDR3 here is CASSLVLTGGNEQYF. In nucleotides, the CDR3 is TGCGCCAGCAGCTTGGTTTTGACAGGGGGCAACGAGCAGTACTTC.

The chain uses TRBV7-6 and TRBJ1-4; D is perhaps TRBD1 (6 bases). Trimming cost V 2 bases and J 5 bases, with 9 bases left between them. Germline CDR1 reads SGHVS; CDR2 reads FNYEAQ. The CDR3 has 14 residues. CDR3 sequence: CASSLQRGNEKLFF. In nucleotides, the CDR3 is TGTGCCAGCAGCTTACAAAGGGGGAATGAAAAACTGTTTTTT.